These 30 T cell receptor beta chains came from one sample sequenced in a study of T cell responses to AZD1222 COVID-19 vaccine (TCRdb year 2021). The time point label of this sample denotes: baseline before first vaccination. The library was prepared using the immunoSEQ multiplex PCR assay. In its TCRdb copy, this immuneACCESS table keeps in-frame sequences only and misses some clones. Where compared with another copy, unresolved V genes explain less than half of these, and the others have no known cause. The sample table contains about 160,000 clones; only one count was recorded for about nine tenths of them. The top ten clones comprise less than 2.5% of the sample. This sample comprised peripheral blood, obtained on day 0 of AZD1222 vaccination. The receptors were sampled from an adult in good health.

The rearrangement joins TRBV5-4 to TRBJ1-1; no firm D call. The length of the CDR3 is 13 residues. Germline V gives CDR1 SGHNT, CDR2 YYREEE (reference sequence). With 1 base removed from V and 5 bases from J, the gap between germline ends came to 9 bases. The CDR3 here is CASSLFQATEAFF. The CDR3 coding sequence is TGTGCCAGCAGCTTGTTCCAGGCTACTGAAGCTTTCTTT.

The V gene is TRBV13, the J gene TRBJ2-5; TRBD2 might be the D (5 bases). The germline V gene has CDR1 PRHDT and CDR2 FYEKMQ (reference sequence). The V end was cut by 2 bases, the J end by 4 bases, with 14 bases between. This CDR3 has 15 amino acids. The CDR3 region has the DNA TGTGCCAGCAGCTTATCCCCTAGCCGGGCAGAGACCCAGTACTTC. Translation gives CASSLSPSRAETQYF.

This clone showed up just a few times. V is TRBV24-1 and J is TRBJ1-2; D perhaps matches TRBD1 (6 bases). CDR3 size: 13 residues. Per germline, CDR1 KGHDR and CDR2 SFDVKD. With 6 bases removed from V and 3 bases from J, the gap between germline ends came to 10 bases. CDR3 DNA: TGTGCCACCAGTCCGGACAGTCACTATGGCTACACCTTC. Translation gives CATSPDSHYGYTF.

The table lists this clone with a count of one. This rearrangement joins TRBV5-4 to TRBJ1-1; 9 bases are shared with TRBD1. V gave up 4 bases and J gave up 5 bases; unmatched junction bases: 12. Germline values: CDR1 SGHNT, CDR2 YYREEE (reference sequence). The length of the CDR3 is 16 residues. The CDR3 coding sequence is TGTGCCAGCAGCCATCCGACCCGACAGGGGGGAACTGAAGCTTTCTTT. Amino acid sequence: CASSHPTRQGGTEAFF.

V gene TRBV10-3 combines with J gene TRBJ2-3; 10 nucleotides match TRBD2. The CDR3 totals 15 residues. With 2 bases clipped from V and 3 bases from J, the junction kept 2 bases outside the gene matches. Germline CDR1 reads ENHRY; CDR2 reads SYGVKD. The CDR3 region has the DNA TGTGCCATCAGTGAGGGACTAGCGGATACAGATACGCAGTATTTT. It is translated as CAISEGLADTDTQYF.

In this sample, this clone turned up once. This chain connects TRBV5-1 to TRBJ2-5, with 11 bases identical to TRBD2. Trimming cost V 4 bases and J 2 bases; bases outside gene matches: 4. CDR1 SGHRS and CDR2 YFSETQ come from the germline V gene. The CDR3 has 15 residues. The CDR3 bases are TGCGCCAGCAGCCCCGGGACTAGCGGTCAAGAGACCCAGTACTTC. Encoded protein: CASSPGTSGQETQYF.

As concerns this clone: This specimen includes other DNA sequences encoding the same CDR3. The chain recombines TRBV19 with TRBJ1-5; possible D gene TRBD1, 5 bases. V was shortened by 5 bases and J by 1 base, with 12 bases between the two germline ends. The CDR3 runs to 15 residues. Germline V gene data show CDR1 as LNHDA and CDR2 as SQIVND (reference sequence). CDR3 sequence reads: CASSVGGGSNQPQHF. The CDR3 DNA sequence: TGTGCCAGTAGTGTTGGGGGAGGGAGCAATCAGCCCCAGCATTTT. Together with reference TRBV19 and TRBJ1-5, the CDR3 gives the full variable domain: DGGITQSPKYLFRKEGQNVTLSCEQNLNHDAMYWYRQDPGQGLRLIYYSQIVNDFQKGDIAEGYSVSREKKESFPLTVTSAQKNPTAFYLCASSVGGGSNQPQHFGDGTRLSIL.

This clone has just one count. This sequence joins TRBV28 and TRBJ1-2; TRBD1 might be the D (5 bases). Trimming stripped 1 base from V and 7 bases from J, with 25 bases between. CDR1 is MDHEN, CDR2 SYDVKM, per germline. This CDR3 region has 18 residues. CDR3 sequence (DNA): TGTGCCAGCAGTTTATACTGGCCGGATGGCAGCCAGGGTCTTGGCTACACCTTC. This sequence encodes CASSLYWPDGSQGLGYTF.

The chain employs TRBV16 and TRBJ2-1; TRBD1 is a possible D gene (5 bases). CDR3 length equals 13 residues. CDR1 is KGHSY, CDR2 FQNENV, per germline. The V and J ends lost 7 bases and 6 bases respectively, with 13 bases between them. CDR3 DNA sequence: TGTGCCAGCACCAACCAGGGTACCAATGAGCAGTTCTTC. This translates into CASTNQGTNEQFF.

The genes are TRBV5-1 and TRBJ1-6, with D unclear. The germline gives CDR1 SGHRS, CDR2 YFSETQ. This CDR3 has 14 amino acids. The V end was cut by 4 bases, the J end by 5 bases, with 10 bases between. The CDR3 sequence is CASSMETNNSPLHF. The CDR3 nucleotides are TGCGCCAGCAGCATGGAAACGAATAATTCACCCCTCCACTTT.

The count of this clone is one. The J gene is TRBJ2-2, the V gene TRBV7-3, with 12 bases that match TRBD2. The CDR3 has 15 amino acids. With 3 bases clipped from V and 6 bases from J, the junction kept 2 bases outside the gene matches. Looked up from germline, CDR1 is SGHTA and CDR2 is FQGTGA. CDR3 in DNA: TGTGCCAGCAGCTTCCTAGCGGGAGGGCCCGGGGAGCTGTTTTTT. Amino acid sequence: CASSFLAGGPGELFF.

The chain has TRBV13 and TRBJ1-1, with D maybe TRBD1 (6 bases). Trimming removed 5 bases at V and 8 bases at J, with 21 bases between. This CDR3 is built from 15 residues. Germline loops: CDR1 PRHDT, CDR2 FYEKMQ (reference sequence). Here the CDR3 reads CASSTPLGAWPEAFF. The CDR3 DNA reads TGTGCCAGCAGCACACCCCTGGGGGCCTGGCCGGAAGCTTTCTTT.

The J gene is TRBJ2-7, the V gene TRBV19; possibly TRBD2 for D (5 bases). The germline V gene has CDR1 LNHDA and CDR2 SQIVND (reference sequence). Trimming pared 3 bases from V and 3 bases from J, leaving 15 bases between. This CDR3 contains 15 residues. The CDR3 reads CASSIPRVGGYEQYF. CDR3 nucleotide sequence: TGTGCCAGTAGTATTCCTCGTGTCGGAGGCTACGAGCAGTACTTC.

The chain has TRBV28 and TRBJ1-1; no reliable D call. The ends were cut back, 7 bases at V and 6 bases at J, with 9 bases in the middle. Germline V gene sequence: CDR1 MDHEN, CDR2 SYDVKM. CDR3 length equals 11 residues. The CDR3 is CASKLSAEAFF. The CDR3 DNA is TGTGCCAGCAAGCTCAGCGCTGAAGCTTTCTTT.

V gene TRBV11-2 combines with J gene TRBJ2-3, with 15 bases lining up with TRBD2. V was pared by 0 bases and J by 2 bases, with 9 bases of the junction left unmatched. The V gene's germline CDR1 is SGHAT and CDR2 FQNNGV. This CDR3 is 20 amino acids long. The CDR3 bases are TGTGCCAGCAGCTTAGAAGGGACTAGCGGGGGGTATATACTCACAGATACGCAGTATTTT. Its translation: CASSLEGTSGGYILTDTQYF.

The gene calls are TRBV11-1 and TRBJ2-7; a weak D match, TRBD1 (5 bases). The CDR3 has 12 amino acids. CDR1 is SGHAT, CDR2 FQDESV, per germline (reference sequence). Trimming removed 3 bases at V and 5 bases at J, with 8 bases between. The CDR3 here is CASSFTRDEQYF. DNA for the CDR3: TGTGCCAGCAGCTTTACCAGGGACGAGCAGTACTTC.

The V gene is TRBV4-1, the J gene TRBJ2-5; 11 bases are shared with TRBD2. The CDR3 has 17 residues. V gave up 4 bases and J gave up 2 bases; unmatched junction bases: 9. The germline V gene has CDR1 MGHRA and CDR2 YSYEKL. The CDR3 region is CASSPLPPSGRQETQYF. In DNA form, the CDR3 reads TGCGCCAGCAGCCCGCTTCCCCCTAGCGGGAGGCAAGAGACCCAGTACTTC.

V usage is TRBV4-3 and J usage is TRBJ2-7, with D hard to call. The V and J ends lost 0 bases and 3 bases respectively, with 6 bases between them. The germline V gene has CDR1 LGHNA and CDR2 YSLEER. The length of the CDR3 is 13 residues. The CDR3 DNA follows: TGCGCCAGCAGCCAAGATCCCCGCTACGAGCAGTACTTC. Translation gives CASSQDPRYEQYF.

The chain carries TRBV3-1 (or the pseudogene TRBV3-2) and TRBJ2-1, with 8 bases identical to TRBD1. Unmatched junction bases numbered 10, after V lost 2 bases and J lost 1 base. The CDR3 runs to 18 residues. The germline CDR1 and CDR2 sequences are LGHDT and YNNKEL (reference sequence). The CDR3, as DNA: TGTGCCAGCAGCCAAACAGGGGGTCGGAGCGCATCCTACAATGAGCAGTTCTTC. Its translation is CASSQTGGRSASYNEQFF.

The chain has TRBV27 and TRBJ1-5, with a tentative D call TRBD1 (5 bases). Germline CDR1 reads MNHEY; CDR2 reads SMNVEV (reference sequence). This CDR3 has 15 amino acids. V was shortened by 0 bases and J by 4 bases, with 10 bases between the two germline ends. The CDR3 DNA follows: TGTGCCAGCAGTTTATCAGGGAGGGGAAATCAGCCCCAGCATTTT. This sequence encodes CASSLSGRGNQPQHF.

The rearrangement joins TRBV7-2 to TRBJ2-1; the match to TRBD2 covers 7 bases. CDR1 SGHTA and CDR2 FQGNSA come from the germline V gene. V lost 5 bases and J lost 3; bases outside the gene matches: 10. This CDR3 comprises 16 residues. CDR3 protein: CASSPYASGYYNEQFF. The CDR3 nucleotides are TGTGCCAGCAGCCCTTACGCTAGCGGATACTACAATGAGCAGTTCTTC.

V gene TRBV4-3 combines with J gene TRBJ1-2; D not resolved. The CDR3 has 15 residues. Germline lookup yields CDR1 LGHNA and CDR2 YSLEER. V was shortened by 0 bases and J by 8 bases, with 16 bases between the two germline ends. CDR3 sequence reads: CASSQDRLGGRGYTF. The CDR3 bases are TGCGCCAGCAGCCAAGATCGGTTAGGAGGGCGCGGCTACACCTTC.

V and J are TRBV9 and TRBJ2-7; no clear D. The CDR3 length is 14 residues. Trimming took 0 bases from V and 0 from J, leaving 7 bases between them. Germline assignment: CDR1 SGDLS and CDR2 YYNGEE. CDR3 DNA: TGTGCCAGCAGCGTAGTGGCAGGCTCCTACGAGCAGTACTTC. Residues: CASSVVAGSYEQYF.

V usage is TRBV5-1 and J usage is TRBJ2-7; 10 positions match TRBD2. V lost 6 bases to trimming and J lost 1 base; unmatched junction nucleotides: 7. Germline values: CDR1 SGHRS, CDR2 YFSETQ. CDR3 length: 15 amino acids. The CDR3 loop is CASNPGTSASYEQYF. The DNA of the CDR3 is TGCGCCAGCAATCCGGGGACTAGCGCATCCTACGAGCAGTACTTC.

The chain couples TRBV15 to TRBJ2-1, with 8 bases fitting TRBD2. The germline gives CDR1 LNHNV, CDR2 YYDKDF (reference sequence). V lost 0 bases, J lost 15 bases, and 7 bases stayed unmatched. The CDR3 totals 13 residues. CDR3 nucleotides: TGTGCCACCAGCAGAGAACTTAGCGGGGTATGGTTCTTC. Translating it yields CATSRELSGVWFF. Together with reference TRBV15 and TRBJ2-1, the CDR3 gives the full variable domain: DAMVIQNPRYQVTQFGKPVTLSCSQTLNHNVMYWYQQKSSQAPKLLFHYYDKDFNNEADTPDNFQSRRPNTSFCFLDIRSPGLGDTAMYLCATSRELSGVWFFGPGTRLTVL.

This clone occurred a few times. The genes are TRBV9 and TRBJ2-7; 9 bases agree with TRBD1. Germline CDR1 SGDLS, CDR2 YYNGEE. This CDR3 spans 16 amino acids. Trimming cost V 4 bases and J 0 bases; bases outside gene matches: 8. The CDR3 sequence: CASSPGGQGYSYEQYF. In DNA, the CDR3 is TGTGCCAGCAGCCCGGGGGGACAGGGATACTCCTACGAGCAGTACTTC.

The V and J genes are TRBV7-2 and TRBJ1-1, with D possibly TRBD1 on 5 matching bases. This CDR3 comprises 14 residues. The germline CDR1 and CDR2 sequences are SGHTA and FQGNSA. V was trimmed by 3 bases and J by 7 bases, leaving 15 bases between them. In DNA form, the CDR3 reads TGTGCCAGCAGCTTGGCAGGGCCACCAATTGAAGCTTTCTTT. Protein sequence: CASSLAGPPIEAFF.

V gene TRBV6-5 combines with J gene TRBJ1-1; D remains unclear. The CDR3 runs 14 residues. The germline CDR1 and CDR2 sequences are MNHEY and SVGAGI. The V gene lost 0 bases and the J gene lost 4 bases, with 9 bases spanning the gap. The CDR3 region has the DNA TGTGCCAGCAGTTACTCGAGAATTAGCACTGAAGCTTTCTTT. Translated: CASSYSRISTEAFF.

V usage is TRBV6-5 and J usage is TRBJ2-7, with D maybe TRBD2 (5 bases). The CDR3 extends over 16 amino acids. V was shortened by 0 bases and J by 4 bases, with 16 bases between the two germline ends. Germline values: CDR1 MNHEY, CDR2 SVGAGI. The CDR3 sequence: CASSYSRGPAPYEQYF. CDR3 in DNA: TGTGCCAGCAGTTACTCGAGAGGGCCCGCCCCATACGAGCAGTACTTC.

The V call is TRBV19, the J call TRBJ2-1, with 11 nucleotides matching TRBD1. Germline V gene data show CDR1 as LNHDA and CDR2 as SQIVND (reference sequence). V shed 7 bases and J 3 bases; nucleotides not matched to a gene: 11. CDR3 length equals 17 residues. The CDR3 coding sequence is TGTGCCAGTACCTACGGTCCCGGGACAGGGGGCTACAATGAGCAGTTCTTC. Protein product: CASTYGPGTGGYNEQFF.